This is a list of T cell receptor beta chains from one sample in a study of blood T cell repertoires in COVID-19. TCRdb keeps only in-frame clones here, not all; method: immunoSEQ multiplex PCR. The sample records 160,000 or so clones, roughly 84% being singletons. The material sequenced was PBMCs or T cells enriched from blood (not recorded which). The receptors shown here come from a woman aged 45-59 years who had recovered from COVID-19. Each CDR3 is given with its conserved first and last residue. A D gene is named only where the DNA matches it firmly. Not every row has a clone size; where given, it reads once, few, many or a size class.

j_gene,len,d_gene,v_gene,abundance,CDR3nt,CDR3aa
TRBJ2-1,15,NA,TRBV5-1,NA,TGCGCCAGCAGCTTGGCCCCCCTGAGACAGTTTGAGCAGTTCTTC,CASSLAPLRQFEQFF
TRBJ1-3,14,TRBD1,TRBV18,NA,TGTGCCAGCTCACGGACAGGGGCTGGAAACACCATATATTTT,CASSRTGAGNTIYF
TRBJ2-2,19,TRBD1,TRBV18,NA,TGTGCCAGCTCACCATTTTCCGGCAGGGTGACAGGGAGATCAAGGGAGCTGTTTTTT,CASSPFSGRVTGRSRELFF
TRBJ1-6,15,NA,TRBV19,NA,TGTGCCAGTACCAAAGGGGTAGACGGGTGGTCACCCCTCCACTTT,CASTKGVDGWSPLHF
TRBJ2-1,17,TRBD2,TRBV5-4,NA,TGTGCCAGCAGCTTGCTAGCGGGGGTAGCGGACTACAATGAGCAGTTCTTC,CASSLLAGVADYNEQFF
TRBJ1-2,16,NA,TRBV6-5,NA,TGTGCCAGCAGTTACTCCTTACTCCGGGATTACTATGGCTACACCTTC,CASSYSLLRDYYGYTF
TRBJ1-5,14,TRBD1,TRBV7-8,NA,TGTGCCAGCAGCCCTGACAGGGGTAATCAGCCCCAGCATTTT,CASSPDRGNQPQHF
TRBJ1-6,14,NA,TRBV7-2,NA,TGTGCCAGCAGCTTACAGGGGATGGAATCACCCCTCCACTTT,CASSLQGMESPLHF
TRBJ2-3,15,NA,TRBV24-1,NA,TGTGCCACCAGCGCTAGGGGGGGAGGGACAGATACGCAGTATTTT,CATSARGGGTDTQYF
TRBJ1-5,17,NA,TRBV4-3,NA,TGCGCCAGCAGCCAAGGGGTGGAGTCAGGGGGCAATCAGCCCCAGCATTTT,CASSQGVESGGNQPQHF
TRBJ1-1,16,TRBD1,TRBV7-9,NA,TGTGCCAGCAGCCCCGGGACAGGGGGGATGAACACTGAAGCTTTCTTT,CASSPGTGGMNTEAFF
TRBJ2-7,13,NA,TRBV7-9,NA,TGTGCCAGCAGCTTTCTAACTAGCTACGAGCAGTACTTC,CASSFLTSYEQYF
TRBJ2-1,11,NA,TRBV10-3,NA,TGTGCCATCAGTGACGTATATGAGCAGTTCTTC,CAISDVYEQFF
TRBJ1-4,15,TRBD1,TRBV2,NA,TGTGCCAGCAGTAAGACAGGGCTCGGGAATGAAAAACTGTTTTTT,CASSKTGLGNEKLFF
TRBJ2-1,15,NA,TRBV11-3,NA,TGTGCCAGCAGCGTGGGGCTGCGGGGCTACAATGAGCAGTTCTTC,CASSVGLRGYNEQFF
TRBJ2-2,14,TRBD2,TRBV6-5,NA,TGTGCCAGCATTCCGAGCGGGGGCACCGGGGAGCTGTTTTTT,CASIPSGGTGELFF
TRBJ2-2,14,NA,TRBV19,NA,TGTGCCAGTAGTTCCCGGACTGGCACCGGGGAGCTGTTTTTT,CASSSRTGTGELFF
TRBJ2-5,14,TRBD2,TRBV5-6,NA,TGTGCCAGCAGCTGGACTAGTATCCCAGAGACCCAGTACTTC,CASSWTSIPETQYF
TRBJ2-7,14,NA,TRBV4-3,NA,TGCGCCAGCAGCCAAGACACACCTGGCTACGAGCAGTACTTC,CASSQDTPGYEQYF
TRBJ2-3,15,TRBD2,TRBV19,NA,TGTGCCAGTAGTCGTCTAGCGGGAGGAATAGATACGCAGTATTTT,CASSRLAGGIDTQYF
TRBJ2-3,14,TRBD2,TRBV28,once,TGTGCCACCATCGGGACTACCGAAACAGATACGCAGTATTTT,CATIGTTETDTQYF
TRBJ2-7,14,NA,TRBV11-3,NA,TGTGCCAGCAGCTTCGCAGGTTGGGTAAACGAGCAGTACTTC,CASSFAGWVNEQYF
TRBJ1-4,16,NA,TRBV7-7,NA,TGTGCTAGCAGCTTAGCGTCTGGGAGGACTAATGAAAAACTGTTTTTT,CASSLASGRTNEKLFF
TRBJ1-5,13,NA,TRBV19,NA,TGTGCCAGTAGTATAGAGGGTCTAGGGCCCCAGCATTTT,CASSIEGLGPQHF
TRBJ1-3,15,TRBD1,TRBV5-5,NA,TGTGCCAGCAGCTGGACAGGGTTGCCTGGAAACACCATATATTTT,CASSWTGLPGNTIYF
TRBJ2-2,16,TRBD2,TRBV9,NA,TGTGCCAGCAGCGTAGCAGCGGGAGTCCGCACCGGGGAGCTGTTTTTT,CASSVAAGVRTGELFF
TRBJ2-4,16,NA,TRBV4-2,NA,TGTGCCAGCAGCCAAGAGATGCTAGTACCCAAAAACATTCAGTACTTC,CASSQEMLVPKNIQYF
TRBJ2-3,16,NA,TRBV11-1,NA,TGTGCCAGCAGCTCCCGACTAGGGCATAGCACAGATACGCAGTATTTT,CASSSRLGHSTDTQYF
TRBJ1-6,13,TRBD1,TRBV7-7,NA,TGTGCTAGCAGCAACGACAGGGATTCACCCCTCCACTTT,CASSNDRDSPLHF
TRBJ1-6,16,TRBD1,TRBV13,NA,TGTGCCAGCAGCCCGGGACAGGGAGTAACGTTCGTGTCCCTCCACTTT,CASSPGQGVTFVSLHF
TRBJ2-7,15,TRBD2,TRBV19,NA,TGTGCCAGTAGTATAACTAGCGGGAGGACGTACGAGCAGTACTTC,CASSITSGRTYEQYF
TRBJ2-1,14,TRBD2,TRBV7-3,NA,TGTGCCAGCAGCTCCACGGGACTATTGACTGAGCAGTTCTTC,CASSSTGLLTEQFF
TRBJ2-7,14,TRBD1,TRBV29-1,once,TGCAGCGTTGGCTTTGGGACAGGGGGGGCCGAGCAGTACTTC,CSVGFGTGGAEQYF
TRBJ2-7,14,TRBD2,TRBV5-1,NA,TGCGCCAGCACCGAAGAGGGACTAGCAGGCGAGCAGTACTTC,CASTEEGLAGEQYF
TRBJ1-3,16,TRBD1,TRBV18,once,TGTGCCAGCTCACCGAGGGAGGACAGGGATGGAAACACCATATATTTT,CASSPREDRDGNTIYF
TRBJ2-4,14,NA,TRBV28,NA,TGTGCCAGCAGTTCTCCACTTGCCAAAAACATTCAGTACTTC,CASSSPLAKNIQYF
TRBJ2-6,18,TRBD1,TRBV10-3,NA,TGTGCCATCAGTGAACCGACAGGGGGCACCTCTGGGGCCAACGTCCTGACTTTC,CAISEPTGGTSGANVLTF